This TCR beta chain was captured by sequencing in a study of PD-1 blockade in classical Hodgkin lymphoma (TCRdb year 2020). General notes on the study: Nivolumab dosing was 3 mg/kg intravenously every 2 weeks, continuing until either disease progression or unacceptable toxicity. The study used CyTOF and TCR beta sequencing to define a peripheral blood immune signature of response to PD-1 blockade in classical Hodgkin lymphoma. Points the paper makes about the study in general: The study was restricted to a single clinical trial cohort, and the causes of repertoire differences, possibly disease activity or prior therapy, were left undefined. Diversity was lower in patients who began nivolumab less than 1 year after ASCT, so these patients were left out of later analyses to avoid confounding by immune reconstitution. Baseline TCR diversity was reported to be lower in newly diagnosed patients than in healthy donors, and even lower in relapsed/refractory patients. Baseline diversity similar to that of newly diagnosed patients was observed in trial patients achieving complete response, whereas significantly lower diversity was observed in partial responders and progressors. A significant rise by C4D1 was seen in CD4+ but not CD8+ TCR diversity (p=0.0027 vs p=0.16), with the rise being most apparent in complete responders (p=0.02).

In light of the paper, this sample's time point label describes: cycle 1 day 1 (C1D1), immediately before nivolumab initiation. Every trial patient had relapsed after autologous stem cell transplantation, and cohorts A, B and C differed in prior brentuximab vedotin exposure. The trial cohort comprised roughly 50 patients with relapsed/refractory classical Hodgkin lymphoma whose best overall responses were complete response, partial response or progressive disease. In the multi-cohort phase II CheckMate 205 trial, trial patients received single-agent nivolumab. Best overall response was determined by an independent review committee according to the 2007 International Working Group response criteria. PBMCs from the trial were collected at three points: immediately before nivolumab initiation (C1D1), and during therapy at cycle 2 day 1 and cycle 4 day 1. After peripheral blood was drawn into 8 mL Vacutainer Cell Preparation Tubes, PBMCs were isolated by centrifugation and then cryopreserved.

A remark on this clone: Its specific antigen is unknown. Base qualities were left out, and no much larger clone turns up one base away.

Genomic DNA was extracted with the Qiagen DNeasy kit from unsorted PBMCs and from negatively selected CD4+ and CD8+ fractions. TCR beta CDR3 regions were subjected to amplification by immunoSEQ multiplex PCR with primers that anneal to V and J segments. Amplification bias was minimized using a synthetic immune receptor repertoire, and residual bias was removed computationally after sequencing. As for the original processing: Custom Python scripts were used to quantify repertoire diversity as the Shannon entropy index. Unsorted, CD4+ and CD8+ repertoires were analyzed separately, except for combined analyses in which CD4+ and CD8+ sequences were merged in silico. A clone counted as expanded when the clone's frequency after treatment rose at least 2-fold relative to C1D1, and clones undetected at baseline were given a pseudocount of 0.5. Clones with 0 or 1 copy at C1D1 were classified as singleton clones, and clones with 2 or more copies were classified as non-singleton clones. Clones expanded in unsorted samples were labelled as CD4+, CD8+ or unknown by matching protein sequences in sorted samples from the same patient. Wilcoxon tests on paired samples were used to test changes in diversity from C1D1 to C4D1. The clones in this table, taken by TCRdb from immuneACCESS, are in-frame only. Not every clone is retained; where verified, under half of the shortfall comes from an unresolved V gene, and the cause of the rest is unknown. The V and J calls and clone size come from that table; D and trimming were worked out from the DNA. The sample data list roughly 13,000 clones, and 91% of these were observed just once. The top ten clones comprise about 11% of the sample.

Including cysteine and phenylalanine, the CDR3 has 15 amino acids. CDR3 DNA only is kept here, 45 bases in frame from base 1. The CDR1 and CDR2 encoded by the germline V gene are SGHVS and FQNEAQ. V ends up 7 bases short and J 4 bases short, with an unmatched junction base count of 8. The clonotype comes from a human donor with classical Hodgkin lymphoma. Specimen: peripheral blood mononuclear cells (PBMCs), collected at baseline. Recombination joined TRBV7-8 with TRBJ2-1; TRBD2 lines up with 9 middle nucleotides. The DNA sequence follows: TGTGCCAGCAACCCCTACGCGGGAGGGTACAATGAGCAGTTCTTC. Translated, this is CASNPYAGGYNEQFF.